The following is a TCR beta chain sequence with its context. The sample belongs to a study of blood T cell repertoires in COVID-19. About the study: Acute and convalescent COVID-19 samples came from the United States, Italy and Spain. From T cells, B-cell-depleted T cells, or PBMCs came the material, which was cDNA or gDNA.

The germline V gene encodes CDR1 SQVTM and CDR2 ANQGSEA. The CDR3 has 15 residues. V dropped 1 base and J dropped 6 bases, with 19 bases sitting between them. The repertoire was sequenced with immunoSEQ multiplex PCR; TCRdb's copy has only in-frame clones and lacks some. The table records about 54,000 clones, 90% of them present only once. Sequenced input: peripheral blood. The receptor was derived from a woman in her thirties or forties with active COVID-19. The rearrangement uses TRBV29-1 and TRBJ2-7, with D possibly being TRBD2 (5 bases). The CDR3 DNA is TGCAGCGTTGAAGCGGGTGCAGGACTCTTCTTCGAGCAGTACTTC. Translating gives CSVEAGAGLFFEQYF.